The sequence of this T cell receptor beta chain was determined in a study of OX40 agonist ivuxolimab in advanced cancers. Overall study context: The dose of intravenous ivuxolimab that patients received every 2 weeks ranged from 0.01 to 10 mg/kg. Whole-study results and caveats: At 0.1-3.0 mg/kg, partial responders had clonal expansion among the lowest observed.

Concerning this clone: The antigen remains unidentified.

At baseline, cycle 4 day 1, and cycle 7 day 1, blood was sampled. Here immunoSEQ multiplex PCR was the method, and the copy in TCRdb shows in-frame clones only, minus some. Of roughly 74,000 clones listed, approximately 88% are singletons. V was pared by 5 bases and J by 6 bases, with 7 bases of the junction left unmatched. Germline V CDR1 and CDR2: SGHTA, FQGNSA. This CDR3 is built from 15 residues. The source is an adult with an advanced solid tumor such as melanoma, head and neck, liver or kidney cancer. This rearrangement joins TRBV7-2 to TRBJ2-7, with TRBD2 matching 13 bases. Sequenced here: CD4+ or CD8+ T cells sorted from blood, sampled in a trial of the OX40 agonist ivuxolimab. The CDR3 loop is CASSRTSGGAREQYF. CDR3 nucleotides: TGTGCCAGCAGCCGAACTAGCGGGGGGGCACGCGAGCAGTACTTC.